Below, 24 T cell receptor beta chains from the same sample are listed, as sequenced in a study of blood T cell repertoires in COVID-19. Repertoires were generated with immunoSEQ multiplex PCR, while TCRdb's copy carries only in-frame clones and drops some. The table records 150,000 to 200,000 clones, roughly four fifths of them present only once. Sequenced input: peripheral blood. Source of these receptors: a woman of 80 years or more with acute or convalescent COVID-19.

This clone was seen only a few times. This chain links TRBV30 with TRBJ2-5; 9 nucleotides agree with TRBD2. Trimming removed 8 bases from V and 4 bases from J; junction bases left unmatched: 14. Per the germline V gene, CDR1 is GTSNPN and CDR2 is SVGIG (reference sequence). There are 15 residues in the CDR3. CDR3 residues: CARTSGGGGSETQYF. In nucleotides, the CDR3 is TGTGCCCGAACTTCGGGCGGGGGGGGATCAGAGACCCAGTACTTC. The full variable domain, its missing parts supplied by reference TRBV30 and TRBJ2-5, is SQTIHQWPATLVQPVGSPLSLECTVEGTSNPNLYWYRQAAGRGLQLLFYSVGIGQISSEVPQNLSASRPQDRQFILSSKKLLLSDSGFYLCARTSGGGGSETQYFGPGTRLLVL.

This clone was seen just once. The chain has TRBV4-3 and TRBJ1-4; 7 bases map to TRBD1. Germline V gives CDR1 LGHNA, CDR2 YSLEER. This CDR3 is built from 16 residues. V shed 3 bases, J shed 5 bases, and the junction held 9 bases outside the gene matches. The CDR3 region is CASSQAFTGANEKLFF. In DNA, the CDR3 is TGCGCCAGCAGCCAGGCCTTTACAGGGGCAAATGAAAAACTGTTTTTT.

This chain joins TRBV2 and TRBJ1-5; tentatively, D is TRBD1 (5 bases). The V end lost 1 base, the J end lost 6 bases, and 7 bases lay between the germline ends. Germline lookup yields CDR1 SNHLY and CDR2 FYNNEI. CDR3 length: 13 residues. CDR3 sequence reads: CASSEVGAQPQHF. CDR3 in DNA: TGTGCCAGCAGTGAAGTAGGGGCTCAGCCCCAGCATTTT.

The chain carries TRBV19 and TRBJ2-7; 10 bases are shared with TRBD2. The germline CDR1 and CDR2 sequences are LNHDA and SQIVND (reference sequence). V shed 7 bases, J shed 3 bases, and the junction held 6 bases outside the gene matches. The CDR3 has 14 amino acids. The CDR3 is CASKPSGSIYEQYF. CDR3 sequence (DNA): TGTGCCAGTAAACCTAGCGGGAGTATCTACGAGCAGTACTTC.

This clone came up once. The rearrangement links TRBV2 to TRBJ1-2, with D unclear. Trimming removed 5 bases from V and 8 bases from J, with 12 bases in between. The CDR3 has 12 amino acids. Per germline, CDR1 SNHLY and CDR2 FYNNEI. As DNA, the CDR3 is TGTGCCAGCAGTTTAGGGAGAGGCGGCTACACCTTC. As protein: CASSLGRGGYTF.

The chain links TRBV6-5 to TRBJ2-1, with 8 positions matching TRBD2. CDR1 and CDR2 from the germline V gene are MNHEY and SVGAGI. Losses at the gene ends were 7 bases for V and 2 bases for J; bases not matched to a gene: 4. The CDR3 has 14 amino acids. The CDR3 protein is CASKQGLAYNEQFF. CDR3 nucleotide sequence: TGTGCCAGCAAGCAGGGACTAGCCTACAATGAGCAGTTCTTC.

The chain recombines TRBV10-3 with TRBJ1-1; possible D gene TRBD1, 5 bases. V was cut by 6 bases and J by 1 base, with 9 bases left in between. Germline lookup yields CDR1 ENHRY and CDR2 SYGVKD. This CDR3 contains 13 residues. The CDR3 DNA reads TGTGCCATCAGCGGGGGGAGGAACACTGAAGCTTTCTTT. It specifies CAISGGRNTEAFF.

The table lists this clone with a few counts. The chain links TRBV25-1 to TRBJ1-1; weak D call: TRBD1 (5 bases). The CDR3 sequence is 13 residues long. Trimming stripped 1 base from V and 4 bases from J, with 7 bases between. Germline loops: CDR1 MGHDK, CDR2 SYGVNS. DNA of the CDR3: TGTGCCAGCAGTGAATTGGGGGGCACTGAAGCTTTCTTT. Its protein is CASSELGGTEAFF. The full variable domain, with the rest looked up from reference TRBV25-1 and TRBJ1-1, is EADIYQTPRYLVIGTGKKITLECSQTMGHDKMYWYQQDPGMELHLIHYSYGVNSTEKGDLSSESTVSRIRTEHFPLTLESARPSHTSQYLCASSELGGTEAFFGQGTRLTVV.

The V call is TRBV19, the J call TRBJ2-3; D might be TRBD2 (5 bases). Germline values: CDR1 LNHDA, CDR2 SQIVND (reference sequence). The CDR3 totals 13 residues. Deletions cut 3 bases from V and 4 bases from J, with 8 bases between. Here the CDR3 reads CASSIGGPDTQYF. CDR3 nucleotide sequence: TGTGCCAGTAGTATCGGAGGACCAGATACGCAGTATTTT.

The chain uses TRBV2 and TRBJ2-5; possibly TRBD1 for D (5 bases). From germline, CDR1 is SNHLY and CDR2 FYNNEI. The length of the CDR3 is 15 residues. V was trimmed by 7 bases and J by 0 bases, leaving 15 bases between them. The CDR3 sequence: CASTKGADNQETQYF. CDR3 DNA: TGTGCCAGCACTAAAGGGGCGGACAACCAAGAGACCCAGTACTTC.

The chain links TRBV6-1 to TRBJ1-1; 9 positions match TRBD1. V lost 1 base to trimming and J lost 3 bases; unmatched junction nucleotides: 6. The CDR3 spans 16 residues. CDR1 is MNHNS and CDR2 is SASEGT in the germline V gene. The CDR3 bases are TGTGCCAGCAGTGAAGGGTTGGGGACAGGGTACACTGAAGCTTTCTTT. It codes for CASSEGLGTGYTEAFF.

The chain recombines TRBV5-1 with TRBJ2-2; TRBD1 aligns across 7 bases. The junction had 7 bases not matched to a gene; V was cut back by 3 bases and J by 2 bases. Germline CDR1 reads SGHRS; CDR2 reads YFSETQ. CDR3 length: 16 residues. The DNA for the CDR3 is TGCGCCAGCAGCTCCGGCCAGGGGGTAAACACCGGGGAGCTGTTTTTT. Protein: CASSSGQGVNTGELFF.

The chain is built from TRBV19 and TRBJ2-1, with D perhaps matching TRBD1 (5 bases). The CDR3 has 15 amino acids. Trimming stripped 3 bases from V and 3 bases from J, with 12 bases between. Germline V gene data show CDR1 as LNHDA and CDR2 as SQIVND (reference sequence). CDR3 amino acids: CASSMGQEIYNEQFF. The CDR3 DNA sequence: TGTGCCAGTAGTATGGGGCAAGAAATCTACAATGAGCAGTTCTTC.

In this sample, this clone turned up a few times. The V gene is TRBV9, the J gene TRBJ2-2; 8 positions agree with TRBD1. This CDR3 has 16 residues. Germline CDR1 SGDLS, CDR2 YYNGEE. Trimming took 3 bases from V and 1 from J; bases not matched to a gene: 5. The CDR3 protein is CASSDEGQGNTGELFF. The CDR3 bases are TGTGCCAGCAGCGACGAAGGACAGGGGAACACCGGGGAGCTGTTTTTT. Full variable domain (rest looked up from reference TRBV9 and TRBJ2-2): DSGVTQTPKHLITATGQRVTLRCSPRSGDLSVYWYQQSLDQGLQFLIQYYNGEERAKGNILERFSAQQFPDLHSELNLSSLELGDSALYFCASSDEGQGNTGELFFGEGSRLTVL.

V usage is TRBV9 and J usage is TRBJ2-7, with TRBD1 as a possible D gene (5 bases). This CDR3 has 15 residues. V gave up 0 bases and J gave up 3 bases, with 13 bases separating them. The germline V gene has CDR1 SGDLS and CDR2 YYNGEE. CDR3 nucleotide sequence: TGTGCCAGCAGCGTAGCAGGGTCTACCGACTACGAGCAGTACTTC. This sequence encodes CASSVAGSTDYEQYF.

This rearrangement joins TRBV7-9 to TRBJ1-2, with D tentatively TRBD1 (5 bases). Germline-derived CDR1 and CDR2 are SEHNR and FQNEAQ (reference sequence). Trimming took off 1 base at V and 6 bases at J, with 6 bases between the two ends. The CDR3 extends over 12 amino acids. CDR3 nucleotide sequence: TGTGCCAGCAGCTTAGAGGGGCATGGCTACACCTTC. Its translation is CASSLEGHGYTF.

The rearrangement links TRBV25-1 to TRBJ1-2; TRBD1 might be the D (5 bases). This CDR3 comprises 16 residues. Trimming took off 7 bases at V and 2 bases at J, with 20 bases between the two ends. Germline CDR1 MGHDK, CDR2 SYGVNS. CDR3: CASKGSTTEKNYGYTF. The CDR3, as DNA: TGTGCCAGCAAGGGGTCTACTACAGAGAAGAACTATGGCTACACCTTC.

The chain recombines TRBV10-3 with TRBJ2-7, with 11 positions matching TRBD2. The CDR3 is 12 amino acids. With V trimmed by 11 bases and J by 6 bases, 6 bases remained unmatched. Looked up from germline, CDR1 is ENHRY and CDR2 is SYGVKD. As DNA, the CDR3 is TGTGCCGTGACTAGCGGGACGGTCGAGCAGTACTTC. Translated: CAVTSGTVEQYF.

V and J are TRBV2 and TRBJ1-6; D possibly corresponds to TRBD1 (6 bases). V was cut by 7 bases and J by 11 bases, with 15 bases left in between. The CDR3 is 13 residues long. Per germline, CDR1 SNHLY and CDR2 FYNNEI. For the CDR3, the DNA is TGTGCCAGCATGCGAACAGGGAAGACACCCCTCCACTTT. Translation: CASMRTGKTPLHF.

V is TRBV27 and J is TRBJ2-7; D is unclear. There are 13 residues in the CDR3. The germline V gene has CDR1 MNHEY and CDR2 SMNVEV (reference sequence). Trimming took 5 bases from V and 0 from J, leaving 8 bases between them. The CDR3 loop reads CASSPRSSYEQYF. In DNA, the CDR3 is TGTGCCAGCAGTCCGAGGAGCTCCTACGAGCAGTACTTC.

The sample holds one count of this clone. This sequence joins TRBV20-1 and TRBJ2-3, with 7 positions matching TRBD1. There are 15 residues in the CDR3. V was clipped by 3 bases and J by 2 bases; unmatched bases: 8. Germline CDR1 reads DFQATT; CDR2 reads SNEGSKA (reference sequence). The CDR3 DNA reads as TGCAGTGCTAGTCACCGGACAGGTTACACAGATACGCAGTATTTT. Its translation is CSASHRTGYTDTQYF.

This clone has just one count. The chain couples TRBV28 to TRBJ1-5; 10 bases align to TRBD1. Germline trimming cut 1 base from V and 2 bases from J; bases unmatched to any gene: 14. The CDR3 has 20 residues. Germline lookup yields CDR1 MDHEN and CDR2 SYDVKM. The CDR3 DNA reads TGTGCCAGCAGTTTATCCTTAAACGGACAGGGGGGGTTTCGCAATCAGCCCCAGCATTTT. Translation gives CASSLSLNGQGGFRNQPQHF.

The chain combines TRBV28 with TRBJ1-3; D is unresolved. The V gene lost 2 bases and the J gene lost 4 bases, with 6 bases spanning the gap. Germline values: CDR1 MDHEN, CDR2 SYDVKM. The CDR3 runs 13 residues. The CDR3 region is CASSLGGGNTIYF. In nucleotides, the CDR3 is TGTGCCAGCAGTTTAGGAGGGGGAAACACCATATATTTT.

This clone has only one observation. This chain joins TRBV4-1 and TRBJ2-7; D remains ambiguous. Germline V gives CDR1 MGHRA, CDR2 YSYEKL. The CDR3 spans 14 residues. Trimming left V 1 base short and J 2 bases short, with 9 bases between. The CDR3 DNA follows: TGCGCCAGCAGCCAAGTTGTGGGCCCCTACGAGCAGTACTTC. The encoded protein is CASSQVVGPYEQYF.